This passage covers 23 T cell receptor beta chains from one sample sequenced in a study of early T cells in non-severe SARS-CoV-2 infection. One entry per CDR3 protein results from TCRdb running MiXCR on the 5' RACE reads. The sample gives about 60,000 distinct CDR3 sequences, around 21% of which show up once; more than 15% is in the top ten. Material: whole blood, obtained at baseline. Source of these receptors: an adult who was a healthcare worker with PCR-confirmed SARS-CoV-2 infection or an uninfected control (not recorded which).

The sample holds a few counts of this clonotype. The gene calls are TRBV5-4 and TRBJ1-1, with D uncertain. V was cut by 4 bases and J by 3 bases, with 16 bases left in between. CDR3 size: 15 residues. CDR1 and CDR2 (germline): SGHNT, YYREEE (reference sequence). The CDR3 coding sequence is TGTGCCAGCAGCCTGCTAGGGCTCATGGACACTGAAGCTTTCTTT. It encodes CASSLLGLMDTEAFF.

This clonotype turned up a few times. The J gene is TRBJ2-2, the V gene TRBV2; a possible D gene is TRBD2 (5 bases). The CDR3 runs to 16 residues. V dropped 7 bases and J dropped 0 bases, with 15 bases sitting between them. Looked up from germline, CDR1 is SNHLY and CDR2 is FYNNEI. The CDR3 protein is CASTHSGSTNTGELFF. CDR3 DNA: TGTGCCAGCACACACTCGGGGAGTACGAACACCGGGGAGCTGTTTTTT.

This clonotype has only a few counts. The V and J genes are TRBV12-3 or TRBV12-4 and TRBJ2-3; the D gene is possibly TRBD2 (6 bases). The CDR3 has 14 residues. V was shortened by 5 bases and J by 6 bases, with 15 bases between the two germline ends. The CDR3 protein is CASSGGTPGDTQYF. The CDR3 DNA follows: TGTGCCAGCAGTGGGGGGACTCCAGGGGATACGCAGTATTTT.

V is TRBV20-1 and J is TRBJ1-4, with TRBD1 matching over 7 bases. V shed 7 bases and J 6 bases; nucleotides not matched to a gene: 8. The germline CDR1 and CDR2 sequences are DFQATT and SNEGSKA (reference sequence). The CDR3 covers 13 residues. The CDR3 loop is CSVIDRAYEKLFF. CDR3 nucleotide sequence: TGCAGTGTTATAGACAGGGCTTATGAAAAACTGTTTTTT.

The chain recombines TRBV18 with TRBJ1-1; no definite D call. Between the trimmed V and J ends, which lost 1 base and 0 bases, there was a span of 6 bases. CDR3 size: 14 residues. Germline values: CDR1 KGHSH, CDR2 LQKENI. The CDR3 spells CASSPRELNTEAFF. CDR3 sequence (DNA): TGTGCCAGCTCACCACGAGAGTTGAACACTGAAGCTTTCTTT.

The V gene is TRBV4-1, the J gene TRBJ2-7; D ambiguous. The CDR3 is 13 amino acids. The germline V and J ends were trimmed by 0 bases and 0 bases, with 3 bases remaining between them. Germline assignment: CDR1 MGHRA and CDR2 YSYEKL. CDR3 in amino acids: CASSQDSSYEQYF. CDR3 nucleotide sequence: TGCGCCAGCAGCCAAGACAGCTCCTACGAGCAGTACTTC.

This clonotype has a handful of counts. The gene calls are TRBV12-3 or TRBV12-4 and TRBJ2-3, with D tentatively TRBD1 (6 bases). V gave up 3 bases and J gave up 0 bases, with 7 bases separating them. The CDR3 has 14 residues. CDR3 region: CASSFQGSTDTQYF. The CDR3 DNA follows: TGTGCCAGCAGTTTCCAGGGGAGCACAGATACGCAGTATTTT.

This clonotype was observed a handful of times. The CDR3 DNA is TGTGCCAGCAGCTACCGACAGGGGAGGTCTCGTGATTCACCCCTCCACTTT. This sequence encodes CASSYRQGRSRDSPLHF. The chain links TRBV5-6 to TRBJ1-6; 8 nucleotides line up with TRBD1. Germline CDR1 and CDR2: SGHDT and YYEEEE. The CDR3 is 17 amino acids. V lost 3 bases, J lost 8 bases, and 13 bases stayed unmatched.

The sample holds a few counts of this clonotype. The chain is built from TRBV27 and TRBJ1-2; no clear D gene. The CDR3 extends over 14 amino acids. Per germline, CDR1 MNHEY and CDR2 SMNVEV (reference sequence). V was shortened by 2 bases and J by 4 bases, with 11 bases between the two germline ends. The CDR3 DNA sequence: TGTGCCAGCAGTTTACGGGGATTCGGCTATGGCTACACCTTC. This sequence encodes CASSLRGFGYGYTF.

The count of this clonotype is one. The CDR3 is CASSAVGRDLEAFF. DNA of the CDR3: TGTGCCAGCAGTGCAGTCGGACGGGACCTTGAAGCTTTCTTT. The chain joins TRBV6-5 to TRBJ1-1; D might be TRBD1 (5 bases). Germline V gene sequence: CDR1 MNHEY, CDR2 SVGAGI. CDR3 size: 14 residues. Trimming removed 5 bases at V and 7 bases at J, with 17 bases between.

This clonotype appeared a few times. The V call is TRBV20-1, the J call TRBJ2-5; unclear D gene. This CDR3 spans 13 amino acids. Germline V gives CDR1 DFQATT, CDR2 SNEGSKA (reference sequence). The germline V and J ends were trimmed by 2 bases and 5 bases, with 12 bases remaining between them. CDR3 residues: CSARWQNEETQYF. The CDR3 DNA is TGCAGTGCTAGATGGCAAAACGAGGAGACCCAGTACTTC.

The CDR3 here is CASSQEEKSPLHF. In DNA, the CDR3 is TGTGCCAGCAGCCAAGAAGAAAAGTCACCCCTCCACTTT. V and J are TRBV3-1 and TRBJ1-6, with D uncertain. Per germline, CDR1 LGHDT and CDR2 YNNKEL (reference sequence). The CDR3 extends over 13 amino acids. Trimming stripped 0 bases from V and 10 bases from J, with 7 bases between.

The chain carries TRBV3-1 and TRBJ2-5; 7 bases match TRBD1. CDR1 is LGHDT and CDR2 is YNNKEL in the germline V gene (reference sequence). V dropped 1 base and J dropped 5; count of bases not matched to a gene: 4. This CDR3 has 14 amino acids. CDR3: CASSQGTGDETQYF. The DNA for the CDR3 is TGTGCCAGCAGCCAAGGAACAGGGGATGAGACCCAGTACTTC.

V usage is TRBV10-3 and J usage is TRBJ1-3; D is perhaps TRBD1 (5 bases). Trimming removed 4 bases at V and 4 bases at J, with 11 bases between. Germline V gives CDR1 ENHRY, CDR2 SYGVKD. This CDR3 region has 14 residues. CDR3 coding DNA: TGTGCCATCAGTGTCGCGGGGACCGGAAACACCATATATTTT. It encodes CAISVAGTGNTIYF.

This clonotype was observed at least ten times. The rearrangement joins TRBV5-1 to TRBJ2-3; maybe TRBD2 (5 bases). V lost 7 bases and J 6 bases, leaving 15 bases between the germline ends. The germline V gene has CDR1 SGHRS and CDR2 YFSETQ. The CDR3 is made up of 13 amino acids. The CDR3 DNA follows: TGCGCCAGCTACCAAGAACAGCGGGATACGCAGTATTTT. This gives the protein CASYQEQRDTQYF. Variable domain in full (rest from reference TRBV5-1 and TRBJ2-3): KAGVTQTPRYLIKTRGQQVTLSCSPISGHRSVSWYQQTPGQGLQFLFEYFSETQRNKGNFPGRFSGRQFSNSRSEMNVSTLELGDSALYLCASYQEQRDTQYFGPGTRLTVL.

The rearrangement joins TRBV11-2 to TRBJ2-3; TRBD2 agrees at 11 bases. The CDR3 is 17 residues long. The J segment lost 2 bases and the V segment lost 2 bases, leaving 6 bases of the junction unmatched. CDR1 and CDR2 from the germline V gene are SGHAT and FQNNGV. Here the CDR3 DNA reads TGTGCCAGCAGCTTATCCGGTAGCGGGGGGGCCACAGATACGCAGTATTTT. Its protein product is CASSLSGSGGATDTQYF.

This clonotype was detected only a few times. J is TRBJ2-1 and V is TRBV5-1, with 8 bases matching TRBD2. This CDR3 has 15 residues. V gave up 6 bases and J gave up 7 bases; unmatched junction bases: 12. CDR1 SGHRS and CDR2 YFSETQ come from the germline V gene. The CDR3 protein is CASNPEAGGRNEQFF. CDR3 sequence (DNA): TGCGCCAGCAACCCTGAGGCGGGGGGCCGGAATGAGCAGTTCTTC.

The V and J genes are TRBV7-6 and TRBJ1-1, with D possibly matching TRBD1 (5 bases). Germline V gives CDR1 SGHVS, CDR2 FNYEAQ. CDR3 length: 15 residues. V lost 4 bases, J lost 4 bases, and 16 bases lay in between. CDR3: CASSSQDTRGTEAFF. CDR3 coding DNA: TGTGCCAGCAGCTCTCAAGACACAAGGGGCACTGAAGCTTTCTTT.

In this sample, this clonotype turned up many times. The chain recombines TRBV5-4 with TRBJ2-3; 8 nucleotides align to TRBD2. CDR3 length equals 15 residues. Germline-derived CDR1 and CDR2 are SGHNT and YYREEE (reference sequence). With 2 bases clipped from V and 3 bases from J, the junction kept 5 bases outside the gene matches. The DNA of the CDR3 is TGTGCCAGCAGCTTAGCGGGGGTATGGACAGATACGCAGTATTTT. Its translation is CASSLAGVWTDTQYF.

The rearrangement links TRBV11-2 to TRBJ1-6; D remains unclear. CDR3 length equals 14 residues. Looked up from germline, CDR1 is SGHAT and CDR2 is FQNNGV. The V end was cut by 3 bases, the J end by 7 bases, with 10 bases between. CDR3 in DNA: TGTGCCAGCAGCTTTGGACGGATAAATTCACCCCTCCACTTT. It specifies CASSFGRINSPLHF.

This chain uses TRBV20-1 with TRBJ2-2; 8 bases are shared with TRBD2. The germline V gene has CDR1 DFQATT and CDR2 SNEGSKA (reference sequence). The CDR3 length is 15 residues. V lost 5 bases and J lost 7; bases outside the gene matches: 12. The CDR3: CSAAAGTSWGGELFF. CDR3 coding DNA: TGCAGTGCTGCTGCCGGGACTAGTTGGGGCGGGGAGCTGTTTTTT.

This clonotype was detected many times. The chain carries TRBV19 and TRBJ2-1, with D maybe TRBD1 (7 bases). CDR3 length: 15 residues. Germline values: CDR1 LNHDA, CDR2 SQIVND (reference sequence). Trimming shortened V by 6 bases and J by 2 bases, and 14 bases separated the two germline ends. In DNA form, the CDR3 reads TGTGCCAGTAGCCTACAGGGGAGGACCTACAATGAGCAGTTCTTC. This translates into CASSLQGRTYNEQFF.

This clonotype was found a few times. The chain joins TRBV7-9 to TRBJ1-1; 9 nucleotides align to TRBD1. The CDR3 is made up of 16 amino acids. Germline values: CDR1 SEHNR, CDR2 FQNEAQ (reference sequence). Trimming removed 3 bases from V and 5 bases from J; junction bases left unmatched: 10. The CDR3 DNA reads as TGTGCCAGCAGCTTCTGGGGACAGGGCAGGGGGACTGAAGCTTTCTTT. This codes for CASSFWGQGRGTEAFF. The entire variable domain, with the rest obtained from reference TRBV7-9 and TRBJ1-1, is as follows: DTGVSQNPRHKITKRGQNVTFRCDPISEHNRLYWYRQTLGQGPEFLTYFQNEAQLEKSRLLSDRFSAERPKGSFSTLEIQRTEQGDSAMYLCASSFWGQGRGTEAFFGQGTRLTVV.